The 7 T cell receptor beta chains in this list originate from one sample, sequenced in a study of long-term antiretroviral therapy in people with HIV. Running of the v3.0 immunoSEQ assay took place at survey level. The table came from immunoSEQ multiplex PCR; TCRdb's copy has only in-frame clones and leaves some out. This table holds about 16,000 clones, more than 70% found once. The sequencing here drew on unsorted PBMCs, taken 6.9 years after starting antiretroviral therapy. The receptors were sampled from a middle-aged man with HIV.

V is TRBV28 and J is TRBJ1-5; 7 bases align to TRBD1. The CDR3 is 15 residues long. The V gene's germline CDR1 is MDHEN and CDR2 SYDVKM. The junction had 7 bases not matched to a gene; V was cut back by 5 bases and J by 3 bases. The CDR3 DNA reads TGTGCCAGCAGTGTAGGGGGCGCGGACAATCAGCCCCAGCATTTT. Translated: CASSVGGADNQPQHF.

This chain uses TRBV19 with TRBJ2-7; no clear D. CDR1 LNHDA and CDR2 SQIVND come from the germline V gene (reference sequence). The V end lost 6 bases, the J end lost 3 bases, and 12 bases lay between the germline ends. This CDR3 comprises 13 residues. As DNA, the CDR3 is TGTGCCAGTAGCCCTACTCCCCACTACGAGCAGTACTTC. It specifies CASSPTPHYEQYF.

V and J are TRBV5-1 and TRBJ2-2; TRBD2 might be the D (5 bases). Germline V lookup: CDR1 SGHRS, CDR2 YFSETQ. Trimming left V 4 bases short and J 1 base short, with 8 bases between. This CDR3 has 14 residues. The CDR3 coding sequence is TGCGCCAGCAGCAGCGCGGGGAACACCGGGGAGCTGTTTTTT. Encoded protein: CASSSAGNTGELFF.

In DNA form, the CDR3 reads TGTGCCAGCAGTTCGGGGTTTGGGCAGTACTTC. Protein sequence: CASSSGFGQYF. The chain is built from TRBV6-5 and TRBJ2-7; D may be TRBD2 (5 bases). Trimming stripped 4 bases from V and 9 bases from J, with 10 bases between. The germline CDR1 and CDR2 sequences are MNHEY and SVGAGI. This CDR3 comprises 11 residues.

The chain joins TRBV9 to TRBJ2-4, with D possibly matching TRBD2 (6 bases). V was cut by 0 bases and J by 1 base, with 8 bases left in between. From germline, CDR1 is SGDLS and CDR2 YYNGEE. The CDR3 has 15 amino acids. Here the CDR3 DNA reads TGTGCCAGCAGCGTAGACGGGAGTGCCAAAAACATTCAGTACTTC. It encodes CASSVDGSAKNIQYF.

This rearrangement joins TRBV27 to TRBJ2-2; no clear D. This CDR3 has 11 amino acids. V dropped 6 bases and J dropped 7 bases, with 6 bases sitting between them. The germline V gene has CDR1 MNHEY and CDR2 SMNVEV (reference sequence). The CDR3 DNA reads TGTGCCAGCAGCTGGGGCGGGGAGCTGTTTTTT. Protein: CASSWGGELFF.

The chain carries TRBV6-1 and TRBJ2-3; 7 nucleotides agree with TRBD2. The CDR3 sequence is 15 residues long. V shed 3 bases, J shed 9 bases, and the junction held 12 bases outside the gene matches. Germline-derived CDR1 and CDR2 are MNHNS and SASEGT. This CDR3 reads CASSDIAGVDGTQYF. The CDR3 DNA is TGTGCCAGCAGTGACATAGCGGGTGTAGACGGGACGCAGTATTTT.